There are many counts of the clone carrying this T cell receptor beta chain. Antigen unknown. The CDR3 end lies 3 residues beyond the end of the read and is filled in from the germline J gene. These data belong to a study of T cell clonality in common variable immunodeficiency. Sequencing was performed with immunoSEQ multiplex PCR; in TCRdb, only in-frame clones are kept and a portion is missing. This repertoire holds 20,000 to 25,000 clones, and none appear only once. Diagnosis required reduced IgG, IgA and/or IgM with specific antibody deficiency. Of CVID subjects, about 16 were female and around 27 male, mean age roughly 37. Both groups were predominantly of Caucasian heritage. This CDR3 spans 15 amino acids. Losses at the gene ends were 4 bases for V and 3 bases for J; bases not matched to a gene: 9. Germline V gene sequence: CDR1 SGHDT, CDR2 YYEEEE. Study conclusions and caveats: Fewer TCRbeta clones were shared among CVID subjects than controls. Common variable immunodeficiency TCR beta sequences reportedly had fewer deletions and N-nucleotide insertions.

Input material: peripheral blood mononuclear cells. This TCR was recovered from a human donor with common variable immunodeficiency. This sequence joins TRBV5-6 and TRBJ1-1; 7 nucleotides line up with TRBD1. The CDR3 here is CASSTTGNEYTEAFF. The sequenced CDR3 bases are TGTGCCAGCAGCACGACAGGGAACGAGTACACTGAA.